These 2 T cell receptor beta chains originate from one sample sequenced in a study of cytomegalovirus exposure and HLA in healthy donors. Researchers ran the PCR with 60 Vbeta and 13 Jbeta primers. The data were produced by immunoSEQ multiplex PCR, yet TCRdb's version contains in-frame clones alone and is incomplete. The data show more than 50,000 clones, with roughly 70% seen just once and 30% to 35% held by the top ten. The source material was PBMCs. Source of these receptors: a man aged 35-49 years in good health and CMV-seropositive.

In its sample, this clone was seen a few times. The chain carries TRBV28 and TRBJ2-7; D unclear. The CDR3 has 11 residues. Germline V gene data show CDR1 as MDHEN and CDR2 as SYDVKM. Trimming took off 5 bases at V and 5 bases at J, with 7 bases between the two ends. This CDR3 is CASSPYNEQYF. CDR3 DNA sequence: TGTGCCAGCAGTCCTTATAACGAGCAGTACTTC.

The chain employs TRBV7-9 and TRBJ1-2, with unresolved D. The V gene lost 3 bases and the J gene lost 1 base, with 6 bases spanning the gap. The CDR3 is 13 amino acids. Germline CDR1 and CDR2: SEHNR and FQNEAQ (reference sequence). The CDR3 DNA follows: TGTGCCAGCAGCTTTGTCAATAACTATGGCTACACCTTC. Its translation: CASSFVNNYGYTF.